This TCR beta chain was identified in a study of blood T cells in healthy people across ages. There are a few counts of this clonotype. A second PCR of roughly 7 to 11 cycles used a sample-barcoded 5' primer and a J-beta primer mix. A single record per CDR3 protein comes from TCRdb applying MiXCR to the 5' RACE reads. The data contain 1.8 million or so distinct CDR3 sequences, roughly two fifths of them singletons. V lost 5 bases, J lost 7 bases, and 9 bases stayed unmatched. CDR1 and CDR2 from the germline V gene are SGHTA and FQGNSA. This CDR3 has 15 residues. The rearrangement joins TRBV7-2 to TRBJ2-3, with 10 bases aligning to TRBD1. Sequencing was done on a sample of blood. This clonotype was sampled from a human donor in good health. This CDR3 reads CASSKGQGPLNTQYF. DNA of the CDR3: TGTGCCAGCAGCAAGGGACAGGGGCCCTTGAATACGCAGTATTTT.